The 20 T cell receptor beta chains below all came from one sample that was sequenced in a study of blood T cell repertoires in COVID-19. Produced via immunoSEQ multiplex PCR; TCRdb's table is partial and in-frame only. The sample has under 500,000 clones; roughly 89% are singletons. Sequences were obtained from peripheral blood. These receptors were obtained from a woman aged 25 to 39 with acute or convalescent COVID-19.

The J gene is TRBJ1-1, the V gene TRBV12-3 or TRBV12-4, with D uncertain. The CDR3 runs to 13 residues. The V gene lost 2 bases and the J gene lost 3 bases, with 7 bases spanning the gap. The DNA of the CDR3 is TGTGCCAGCAGTTTATCGCGTTACACTGAAGCTTTCTTT. Protein sequence: CASSLSRYTEAFF.

V and J are TRBV11-2 and TRBJ2-1, with 7 bases that match TRBD2. The CDR3 consists of 15 residues. Trimming removed 1 base from V and 8 bases from J; junction bases left unmatched: 8. Germline CDR1 reads SGHAT; CDR2 reads FQNNGV. The CDR3 reads CASSLVRTSAHEQFF. The CDR3 DNA reads TGTGCCAGCAGCTTAGTACGTACTAGCGCCCATGAGCAGTTCTTC.

This clone was recorded a few times. This chain links TRBV28 with TRBJ2-7; 9 bases fit TRBD1. Trimming at V came to 4 bases and at J to 7 bases, leaving 23 bases not matched to a gene. Germline V gene sequence: CDR1 MDHEN, CDR2 SYDVKM. This CDR3 is 19 amino acids long. This chain's CDR3 is CASSYPGTGRRAPTEEQYF. For the CDR3, the DNA is TGTGCCAGCAGTTACCCCGGGACAGGGAGAAGGGCCCCTACGGAGGAGCAGTACTTC.

The CDR3 spells CASSSLKVQGAAYEQYF. In nucleotides, the CDR3 is TGTGCCAGCAGTTCCCTCAAGGTGCAGGGGGCTGCCTACGAGCAGTACTTC. The rearrangement uses TRBV27 and TRBJ2-7; 8 nucleotides align to TRBD1. Trimming removed 4 bases from V and 2 bases from J; junction bases left unmatched: 13. Germline V CDR1 and CDR2: MNHEY, SMNVEV (reference sequence). The CDR3 runs to 17 residues.

This clone was recorded only once. V gene TRBV10-2 combines with J gene TRBJ2-7; weak D call: TRBD2 (7 bases). V lost 0 bases and J 3 bases, leaving 12 bases between the germline ends. This CDR3 region has 15 residues. Germline-derived CDR1 and CDR2 are WSHSY and SAAADI. The CDR3: CASSESGGLFYEQYF. In nucleotides, the CDR3 is TGCGCCAGCAGTGAGTCCGGGGGGCTGTTCTACGAGCAGTACTTC.

This sequence joins TRBV5-1 and TRBJ1-5, with D perhaps TRBD1 (5 bases). V dropped 0 bases and J dropped 6 bases, with 7 bases sitting between them. The CDR3 is 13 amino acids. Germline V CDR1 and CDR2: SGHRS, YFSETQ. This chain's CDR3 is CASSLAGGQPQHF. DNA of the CDR3: TGCGCCAGCAGCTTGGCGGGGGGTCAGCCCCAGCATTTT.

The chain is built from TRBV6-5 and TRBJ1-2; D gene ambiguous. The germline V gene has CDR1 MNHEY and CDR2 SVGAGI. Trimming stripped 8 bases from V and 3 bases from J, with 16 bases between. The CDR3 sequence is 14 residues long. The CDR3 DNA is TGTGCCAGCTTTCGTATAGGCGGATACTATGGCTACACCTTC. Translating gives CASFRIGGYYGYTF.

Note on this clone: The junction and the germline gene differ at one end; a read error may be behind it. The V gene is TRBV28, the J gene TRBJ1-4; perhaps TRBD1 as D (5 bases). Germline CDR1 and CDR2: MDHEN and SYDVKM. This CDR3 contains 11 residues. CDR3 protein: CEPGLNEKLFF. The CDR3 nucleotides read TGCGAGCCAGGGTTAAATGAAAAACTGTTTTTT.

The table lists this clone with a few counts. The chain employs TRBV5-4 and TRBJ2-6, with TRBD1 identical over 9 bases. Germline lookup yields CDR1 SGHNT and CDR2 YYREEE (reference sequence). The CDR3 consists of 17 residues. V dropped 10 bases and J dropped 0; count of bases not matched to a gene: 11. The CDR3 region is CAALRGTGTSGANVLTF. The CDR3, as DNA: TGTGCCGCACTAAGGGGGACAGGGACCTCTGGGGCCAACGTCCTGACTTTC.

V usage is TRBV10-3 and J usage is TRBJ2-1, with D possibly being TRBD1 (6 bases). CDR1 and CDR2 (germline): ENHRY, SYGVKD. V was shortened by 4 bases and J by 8 bases, with 15 bases between the two germline ends. The CDR3 length is 14 residues. Written as DNA, the CDR3 is TGTGCCATCAGTGGCGGACAGTATTCGGATGAGCAGTTCTTC. This codes for CAISGGQYSDEQFF.

CDR3 sequence: CATSPFGGTGGLDEQFF. The CDR3 DNA is TGTGCCACCAGCCCCTTTGGCGGGACAGGGGGTCTCGATGAGCAGTTCTTC. V usage is TRBV24-1 and J usage is TRBJ2-1; 11 bases agree with TRBD1. The V gene end was trimmed by 7 bases and the J gene end by 8 bases; junction bases not matched to a gene: 15. The CDR3 spans 17 residues. Germline CDR1 reads KGHDR; CDR2 reads SFDVKD.

There are a few counts of this clone. The V gene is TRBV6-4, the J gene TRBJ2-3, with TRBD2 matching over 10 bases. The CDR3 runs to 15 residues. CDR1 and CDR2 from the germline V gene are MRHNA and SNTAGT. Trimming removed 5 bases from V and 4 bases from J; junction bases left unmatched: 6. The chain's CDR3 is CASSRSGGAPDTQYF. The CDR3, as DNA: TGTGCCAGCAGTAGAAGCGGGGGGGCCCCAGATACGCAGTATTTT.

CDR3 nucleotides: TGTGCCAGCAGCTTAAACAGGGACTACGAGCAGTACTTC. Encoded protein: CASSLNRDYEQYF. This rearrangement joins TRBV7-2 to TRBJ2-7; D possibly corresponds to TRBD1 (6 bases). This CDR3 is 13 amino acids long. The germline CDR1 and CDR2 sequences are SGHTA and FQGNSA. The ends were cut back, 2 bases at V and 3 bases at J, with 8 bases in the middle.

This clone has only one observation. The chain links TRBV2 to TRBJ1-1, with D perhaps TRBD1 (6 bases). The V end was cut by 5 bases, the J end by 0 bases, with 10 bases between. The CDR3 is 14 amino acids. CDR1 and CDR2 (germline): SNHLY, FYNNEI. This CDR3 reads CASSTRGLNTEAFF. The CDR3 nucleotides are TGTGCCAGCAGTACCAGGGGTTTGAACACTGAAGCTTTCTTT. Supplemented by reference TRBV2 and TRBJ1-1, the full variable domain reads EPEVTQTPSHQVTQMGQEVILRCVPISNHLYFYWYRQILGQKVEFLVSFYNNEISEKSEIFDDQFSVERPDGSNFTLKIRSTKLEDSAMYFCASSTRGLNTEAFFGQGTRLTVV.

This chain links TRBV9 with TRBJ2-2; 9 bases fit TRBD2. Losses at the gene ends were 0 bases for V and 6 bases for J; bases not matched to a gene: 6. In germline, CDR1 is SGDLS, CDR2 YYNGEE. The CDR3 is 16 residues long. CDR3 nucleotide sequence: TGTGCCAGCAGCGTAGGATGGTTAGCGGGGGCCGGGGAGCTGTTTTTT. As protein: CASSVGWLAGAGELFF.

The V gene is TRBV11-3, the J gene TRBJ2-3; D is unresolved. The CDR3 covers 13 residues. The germline gives CDR1 SGHNT, CDR2 YENEEA. V was trimmed by 5 bases and J by 9 bases, leaving 15 bases between them. CDR3 sequence reads: CASSPRWARTQYF. Written as DNA, the CDR3 is TGTGCCAGCAGCCCCCGGTGGGCAAGGACGCAGTATTTT.

The chain recombines TRBV4-2 with TRBJ1-3; D call uncertain. Germline V gene data show CDR1 as LGHNA and CDR2 as YNFKEQ. Trimming took off 1 base at V and 4 bases at J, with 5 bases between the two ends. This CDR3 is 13 amino acids long. CDR3 nucleotides: TGTGCCAGCAGCCAAGGCGGAGGAAACACCATATATTTT. Translated, it gives CASSQGGGNTIYF.

V and J are TRBV30 and TRBJ1-6; D may be TRBD1 (5 bases). V was shortened by 0 bases and J by 13 bases, with 10 bases between the two germline ends. In germline, CDR1 is GTSNPN, CDR2 SVGIG (reference sequence). The CDR3 length is 12 residues. The CDR3 region has the DNA TGTGCCTGGAGTGTAATTGGGGGGCCCCTCCACTTT. Its protein is CAWSVIGGPLHF. The variable domain in full, with the rest retrieved from reference TRBV30 and TRBJ1-6, is SQTIHQWPATLVQPVGSPLSLECTVEGTSNPNLYWYRQAAGRGLQLLFYSVGIGQISSEVPQNLSASRPQDRQFILSSKKLLLSDSGFYLCAWSVIGGPLHFGNGTRLTVT.

DNA of the CDR3: TGTGCCAGCAGCTCTTGGAGGGGTATAGCCAAAAACATTCAGTACTTC. Protein: CASSSWRGIAKNIQYF. The rearrangement uses TRBV5-6 and TRBJ2-4; TRBD2 is a possible D gene (6 bases). CDR1 SGHDT and CDR2 YYEEEE come from the germline V gene. V dropped 3 bases and J dropped 0 bases, with 13 bases sitting between them. The CDR3 is 16 residues long.

This clone has a single count. This chain connects TRBV4-1 to TRBJ2-2; tentatively, D is TRBD2 (6 bases). The germline V gene has CDR1 MGHRA and CDR2 YSYEKL. With 3 bases removed from V and 7 bases from J, the gap between germline ends came to 15 bases. The CDR3 sequence is 15 residues long. CDR3 nucleotides: TGCGCCAGCAGCCATGCGGCTAGCGCTAACGGGGAGCTGTTTTTT. This translates into CASSHAASANGELFF.